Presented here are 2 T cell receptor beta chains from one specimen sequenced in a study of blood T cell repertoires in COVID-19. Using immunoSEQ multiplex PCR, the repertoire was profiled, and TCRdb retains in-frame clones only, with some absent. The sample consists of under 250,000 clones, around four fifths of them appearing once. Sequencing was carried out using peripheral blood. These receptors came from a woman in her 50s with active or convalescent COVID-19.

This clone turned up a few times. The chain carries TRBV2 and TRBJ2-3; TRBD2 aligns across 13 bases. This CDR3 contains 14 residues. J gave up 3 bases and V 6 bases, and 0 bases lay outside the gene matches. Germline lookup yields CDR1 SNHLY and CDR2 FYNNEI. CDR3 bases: TGTGCCAGCAGGACTAGCGGGAGGACAGATACGCAGTATTTT. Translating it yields CASRTSGRTDTQYF.

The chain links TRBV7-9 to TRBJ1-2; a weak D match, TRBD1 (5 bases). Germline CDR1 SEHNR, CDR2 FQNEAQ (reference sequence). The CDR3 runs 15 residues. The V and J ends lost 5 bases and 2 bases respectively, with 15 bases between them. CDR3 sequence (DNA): TGTGCCAGCAGCCCAACCAATCAGGGAAACTATGGCTACACCTTC. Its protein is CASSPTNQGNYGYTF.